Only a few counts were recorded for the clone carrying this T cell receptor (beta chain). CDR3 length: 16 amino acids. V was clipped by 0 bases and J by 4 bases; unmatched bases: 8. Looked up from germline, CDR1 is LNHNV and CDR2 is YYDKDF (reference sequence). The CDR3 regions of TCR beta were amplified from RNA transcripts. The TCR CDR3 first-round RT-PCR relied on the HTBI primer set. A single record per CDR3 protein comes from TCRdb applying MiXCR to the multiplex PCR reads. The data contain about 530,000 distinct CDR3 sequences, about 15% of them singletons. The sample comes from a study of T cells in Graves' hyperthyroidism and ophthalmopathy.

The chain joins TRBV15 to TRBJ1-2; TRBD1 agrees at 7 bases. The sample comprised blood. This sequence originates from a woman younger than 35 with Graves' ophthalmopathy. The CDR3, as DNA: TGTGCCACCAGCAGAGATCGGCAGGGGGGGACCTATGGCTACACCTTC. Protein sequence: CATSRDRQGGTYGYTF. The whole variable domain, remainder taken from reference TRBV15 and TRBJ1-2, is DAMVIQNPRYQVTQFGKPVTLSCSQTLNHNVMYWYQQKSSQAPKLLFHYYDKDFNNEADTPDNFQSRRPNTSFCFLDIRSPGLGDTAMYLCATSRDRQGGTYGYTFGSGTRLTVV.